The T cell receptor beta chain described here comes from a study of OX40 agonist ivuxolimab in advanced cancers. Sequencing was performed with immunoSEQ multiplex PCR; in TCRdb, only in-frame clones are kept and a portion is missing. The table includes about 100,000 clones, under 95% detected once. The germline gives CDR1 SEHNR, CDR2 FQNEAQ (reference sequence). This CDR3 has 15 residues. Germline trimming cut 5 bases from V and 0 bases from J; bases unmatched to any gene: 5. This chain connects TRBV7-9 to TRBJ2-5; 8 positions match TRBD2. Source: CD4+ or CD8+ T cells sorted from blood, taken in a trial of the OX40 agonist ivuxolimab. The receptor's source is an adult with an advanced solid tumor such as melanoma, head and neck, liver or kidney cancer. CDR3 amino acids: CASSREGRHQETQYF. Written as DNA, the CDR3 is TGTGCCAGCAGCCGGGAGGGAAGGCACCAAGAGACCCAGTACTTC.